The present TCR beta chain was sequenced within a study of cytomegalovirus exposure and HLA in healthy donors. Trimming shortened V by 5 bases and J by 0 bases, and 14 bases separated the two germline ends. The CDR3 loop spans 16 amino acids. Germline-derived CDR1 and CDR2 are KGHSH and LQKENI. A note on this clone: Its antigen is currently unknown.

PCR primers comprised 60 Vbeta and 13 Jbeta primers. Clones were sequenced by immunoSEQ multiplex PCR, and TCRdb holds only the in-frame ones, with some missing. Here the sample table reports approximately 150,000 clones. Findings and limits, study-wide: In an earlier analysis, productive rearrangement rates for most beta V segments clustered near 87% or 30%.

This TCR came from a male donor in good health and CMV-seronegative. This sequence joins TRBV18 and TRBJ1-5; D is uncertain. Sequences were obtained from PBMCs. The CDR3: CASSDQPTHSNQPQHF. CDR3 sequence (DNA): TGTGCCAGCTCAGATCAACCGACACATAGCAATCAGCCCCAGCATTTT.